The 9 T cell receptor beta chains reported below all come from one sample, sequenced in a study of T-cell memory formation after mild COVID-19. TCRdb reanalysed the 5' RACE reads using MiXCR and keeps one entry per CDR3 protein. The sample lists roughly 300,000 distinct CDR3 sequences; roughly 8.2% were seen once. Material for sequencing was PBMCs or a T cell subset sorted from them (not recorded which). These receptors originate from a man aged 18-30 years who had mild COVID-19 (a few samples of this study predate the infection). Cell type and time point are not known.

This sequence joins TRBV7-2 and TRBJ2-7; TRBD1 aligns across 8 bases. Trimming removed 3 bases from V and 7 bases from J; junction bases left unmatched: 8. Germline V gene sequence: CDR1 SGHTA, CDR2 FQGNSA. The CDR3 contains 14 residues. In DNA form, the CDR3 reads TGTGCCAGCAGCTTGAACAGGGGGTCGGGAGAGCAGTACGTC. This gives the protein CASSLNRGSGEQYV.

This clonotype was counted many times. The chain recombines TRBV7-9 with TRBJ1-1, with a possible D match to TRBD1 (6 bases). Germline-derived CDR1 and CDR2 are SEHNR and FQNEAQ (reference sequence). Trimming cost V 5 bases and J 1 base, with 14 bases left between them. The CDR3 contains 15 residues. The CDR3 is CASSTHGGRNTEAFF. In DNA, the CDR3 is TGTGCCAGCAGCACACACGGGGGCCGGAACACTGAAGCTTTCTTT.

This clonotype came up a few times. The rearrangement uses TRBV3-1 and TRBJ2-7, with a weak D call TRBD2 (6 bases). In germline, CDR1 is LGHDT, CDR2 YNNKEL (reference sequence). V dropped 1 base and J dropped 4 bases, with 14 bases sitting between them. This CDR3 is built from 15 residues. The CDR3 DNA follows: TGTGCCAGCAGCCAAGGACTAGGGAGGAGGTACGAGCAGTACTTC. Protein sequence: CASSQGLGRRYEQYF.

This clonotype appeared many times. This chain links TRBV7-3 with TRBJ2-1; 8 bases fit TRBD2. The V and J ends lost 3 bases and 8 bases, in that order; junction bases with no gene match: 3. The CDR3 is 13 residues long. The V gene's germline CDR1 is SGHTA and CDR2 FQGTGA. The CDR3 region is CASSFGGAYEQFF. The CDR3 DNA reads TGTGCCAGCAGCTTCGGGGGGGCCTATGAGCAGTTCTTC.

V is TRBV4-3 and J is TRBJ2-1; 9 bases agree with TRBD2. This CDR3 region has 17 residues. Germline V CDR1 and CDR2: LGHNA, YSLEER. V lost 0 bases and J lost 3; bases outside the gene matches: 6. The CDR3 nucleotides read TGCGCCAGCAGCCAAGATCGCCTAGCGGGGCTCTACAATGAGCAGTTCTTC. As protein: CASSQDRLAGLYNEQFF.

This clonotype has just a few counts. The rearrangement uses TRBV2 and TRBJ1-1; D might be TRBD1 (6 bases). The germline gives CDR1 SNHLY, CDR2 FYNNEI. V was pared by 5 bases and J by 3 bases, with 13 bases between. There are 14 residues in the CDR3. CDR3 sequence: CASSQQGHYTEAFF. DNA of the CDR3: TGTGCCAGCAGTCAACAGGGACACTACACTGAAGCTTTCTTT.

In this sample, this clonotype turned up a few times. The chain has TRBV5-1 and TRBJ2-7; either TRBD1 or TRBD2 may supply D (5 bases each). CDR3 size: 13 residues. Trimming removed 2 bases from V and 4 bases from J, with 10 bases in between. From germline, CDR1 is SGHRS and CDR2 YFSETQ. The DNA for the CDR3 is TGCGCCAGCAGCTTAACGGGGCTTTACGAGCAGTACGTC. This codes for CASSLTGLYEQYV.

This clonotype was seen a handful of times. The chain is built from TRBV12-3 or TRBV12-4 and TRBJ2-1; D remains ambiguous. The V gene lost 8 bases and the J gene lost 8 bases, with 16 bases spanning the gap. The CDR3 totals 13 residues. The CDR3, as DNA: TGTGCCAGCCGGACGCCAAACGGCGATGAGCAGTTCTTC. Translating it yields CASRTPNGDEQFF.

The genes are TRBV20-1 and TRBJ1-5, with a possible D match to TRBD1 (5 bases). There are 15 residues in the CDR3. Trimming took 3 bases from V and 7 from J, leaving 19 bases between them. Germline V CDR1 and CDR2: DFQATT, SNEGSKA (reference sequence). Written as DNA, the CDR3 is TGCAGTGCTAGCTCGGGGGGTCCCCGCCCGCAGCCCCAGCATTTT. Translation gives CSASSGGPRPQPQHF.